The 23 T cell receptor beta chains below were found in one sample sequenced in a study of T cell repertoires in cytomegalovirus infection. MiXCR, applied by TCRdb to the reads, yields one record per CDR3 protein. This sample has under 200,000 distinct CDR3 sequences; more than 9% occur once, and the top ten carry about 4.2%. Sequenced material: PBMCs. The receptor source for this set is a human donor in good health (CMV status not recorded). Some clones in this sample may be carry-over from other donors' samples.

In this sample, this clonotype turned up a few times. CDR3 protein: CASSSPWGYTF. DNA of the CDR3: TGTGCCAGCAGTTCCCCCTGGGGCTACACCTTC. V gene TRBV28 combines with J gene TRBJ1-2; D is unresolved. The V end was cut by 4 bases, the J end by 8 bases, with 8 bases between. The germline gives CDR1 MDHEN, CDR2 SYDVKM. The CDR3 has 11 amino acids.

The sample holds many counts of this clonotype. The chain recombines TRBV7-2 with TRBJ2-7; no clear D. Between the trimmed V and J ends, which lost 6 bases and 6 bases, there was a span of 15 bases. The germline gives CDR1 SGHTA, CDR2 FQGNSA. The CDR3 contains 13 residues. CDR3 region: CASRQSIGSEQYF. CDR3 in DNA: TGTGCCAGCAGACAATCTATCGGTTCCGAGCAGTACTTC.

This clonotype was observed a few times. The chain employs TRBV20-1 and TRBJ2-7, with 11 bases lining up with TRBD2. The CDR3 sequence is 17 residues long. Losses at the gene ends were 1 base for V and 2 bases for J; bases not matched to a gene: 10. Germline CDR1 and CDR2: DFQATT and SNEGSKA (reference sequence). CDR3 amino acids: CSARVGASGRFTYEQYF. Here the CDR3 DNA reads TGCAGTGCTAGAGTCGGTGCTAGCGGGAGGTTTACCTACGAGCAGTACTTC.

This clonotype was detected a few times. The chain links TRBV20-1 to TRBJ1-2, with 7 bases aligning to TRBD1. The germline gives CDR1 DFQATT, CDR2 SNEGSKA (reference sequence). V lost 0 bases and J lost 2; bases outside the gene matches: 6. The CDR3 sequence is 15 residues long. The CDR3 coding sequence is TGCAGTGCTAGAGACAGTGTACAGGGGAACTATGGCTACACCTTC. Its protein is CSARDSVQGNYGYTF.

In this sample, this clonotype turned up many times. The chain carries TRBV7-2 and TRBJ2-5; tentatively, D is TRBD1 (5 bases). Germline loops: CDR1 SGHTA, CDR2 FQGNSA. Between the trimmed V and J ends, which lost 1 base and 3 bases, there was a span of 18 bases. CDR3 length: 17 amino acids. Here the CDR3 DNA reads TGTGCCAGCAGCTTAGTGGCTATCAGGGTTACTAAAGAGACCCAGTACTTC. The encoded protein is CASSLVAIRVTKETQYF. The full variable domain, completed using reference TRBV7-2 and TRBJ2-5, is GAGVSQSPSNKVTEKGKDVELRCDPISGHTALYWYRQSLGQGLEFLIYFQGNSAPDKSGLPSDRFSAERTGGSVSTLTIQRTQQEDSAVYLCASSLVAIRVTKETQYFGPGTRLLVL.

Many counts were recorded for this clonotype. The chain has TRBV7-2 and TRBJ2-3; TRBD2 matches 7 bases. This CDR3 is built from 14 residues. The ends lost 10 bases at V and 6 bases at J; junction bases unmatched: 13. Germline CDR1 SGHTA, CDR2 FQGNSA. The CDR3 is CATAAGSLGDTQYF. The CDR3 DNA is TGTGCCACCGCAGCGGGAAGCCTCGGGGATACGCAGTATTTT. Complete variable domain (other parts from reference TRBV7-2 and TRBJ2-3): GAGVSQSPSNKVTEKGKDVELRCDPISGHTALYWYRQSLGQGLEFLIYFQGNSAPDKSGLPSDRFSAERTGGSVSTLTIQRTQQEDSAVYLCATAAGSLGDTQYFGPGTRLTVL.

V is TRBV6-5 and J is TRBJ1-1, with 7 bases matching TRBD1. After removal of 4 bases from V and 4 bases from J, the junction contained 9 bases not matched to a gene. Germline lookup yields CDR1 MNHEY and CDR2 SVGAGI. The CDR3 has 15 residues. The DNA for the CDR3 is TGTGCCAGCAGTTCCGAACAGGGGATGCGCACTGAAGCTTTCTTT. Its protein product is CASSSEQGMRTEAFF.

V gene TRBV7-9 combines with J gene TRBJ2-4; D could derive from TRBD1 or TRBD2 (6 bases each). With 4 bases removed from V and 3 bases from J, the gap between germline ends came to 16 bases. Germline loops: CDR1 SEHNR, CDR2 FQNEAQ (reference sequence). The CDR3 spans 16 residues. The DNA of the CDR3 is TGTGCCAGCAGCTCGTGGGGGGCAGGGAACAAAAACATTCAGTACTTC. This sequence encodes CASSSWGAGNKNIQYF.

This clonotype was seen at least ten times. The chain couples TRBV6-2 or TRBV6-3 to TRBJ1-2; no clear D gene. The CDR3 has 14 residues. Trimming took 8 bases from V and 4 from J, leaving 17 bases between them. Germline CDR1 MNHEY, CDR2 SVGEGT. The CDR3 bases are TGTGCCAGCGTTGACATCCCATTCTCCTATGGCTACACCTTC. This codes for CASVDIPFSYGYTF.

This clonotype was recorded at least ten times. The CDR3 DNA reads as TGTGCCAGCAGCCAAGATCACTGGGGAGGTAGGCAGTTCTTC. Its translation is CASSQDHWGGRQFF. V is TRBV14 and J is TRBJ2-1; weak D call: TRBD2 (6 bases). This CDR3 spans 14 amino acids. The ends were cut back, 0 bases at V and 12 bases at J, with 15 bases in the middle. The germline gives CDR1 SGHDN, CDR2 FVKESK.

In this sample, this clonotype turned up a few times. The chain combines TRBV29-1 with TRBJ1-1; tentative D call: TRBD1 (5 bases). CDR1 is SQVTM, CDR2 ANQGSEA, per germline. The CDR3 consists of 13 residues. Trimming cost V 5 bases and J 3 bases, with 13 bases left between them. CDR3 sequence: CSVIQVGDTEAFF. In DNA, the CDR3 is TGCAGCGTTATACAGGTGGGGGACACTGAAGCTTTCTTT.

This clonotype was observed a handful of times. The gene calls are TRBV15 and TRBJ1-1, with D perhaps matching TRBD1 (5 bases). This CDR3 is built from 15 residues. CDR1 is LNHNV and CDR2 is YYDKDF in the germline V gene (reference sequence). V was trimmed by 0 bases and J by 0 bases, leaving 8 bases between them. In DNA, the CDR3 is TGTGCCACCAGCAGAGATGGGACTATGAACACTGAAGCTTTCTTT. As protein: CATSRDGTMNTEAFF.

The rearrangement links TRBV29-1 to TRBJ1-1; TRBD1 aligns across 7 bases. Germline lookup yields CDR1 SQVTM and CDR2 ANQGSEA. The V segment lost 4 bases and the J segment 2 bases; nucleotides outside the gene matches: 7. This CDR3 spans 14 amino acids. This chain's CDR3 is CSVGGGRSNTEAFF. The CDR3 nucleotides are TGCAGCGTTGGAGGGGGCCGATCTAACACTGAAGCTTTCTTT.

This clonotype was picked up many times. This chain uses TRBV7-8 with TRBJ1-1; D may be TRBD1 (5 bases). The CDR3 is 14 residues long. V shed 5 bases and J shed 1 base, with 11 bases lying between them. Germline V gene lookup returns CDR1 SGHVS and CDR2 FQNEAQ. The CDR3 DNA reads TGTGCCAGCAGCCTCCGGGACGGGAACACTGAAGCTTTCTTT. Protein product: CASSLRDGNTEAFF.

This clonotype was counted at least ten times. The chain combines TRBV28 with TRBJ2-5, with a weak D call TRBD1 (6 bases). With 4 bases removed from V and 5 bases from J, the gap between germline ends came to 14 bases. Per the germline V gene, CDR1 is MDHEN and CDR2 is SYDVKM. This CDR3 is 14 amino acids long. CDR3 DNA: TGTGCCAGCAGTTACGTGGGGGCTCACGAGACCCAGTACTTC. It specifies CASSYVGAHETQYF.

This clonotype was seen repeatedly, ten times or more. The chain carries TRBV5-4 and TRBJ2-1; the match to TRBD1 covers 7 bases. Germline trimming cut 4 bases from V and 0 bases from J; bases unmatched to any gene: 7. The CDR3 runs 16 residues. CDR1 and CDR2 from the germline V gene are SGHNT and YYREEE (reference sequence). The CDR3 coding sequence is TGTGCCAGCAGCCGCGGTCGGGACAGCTCCTACAATGAGCAGTTCTTC. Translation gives CASSRGRDSSYNEQFF.

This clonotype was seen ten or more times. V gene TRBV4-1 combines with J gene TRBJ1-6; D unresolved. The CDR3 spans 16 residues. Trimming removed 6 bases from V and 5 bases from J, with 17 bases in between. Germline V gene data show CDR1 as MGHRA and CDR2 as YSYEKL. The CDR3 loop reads CASRPFGLSDNSPLHF. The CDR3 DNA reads TGCGCCAGCAGACCCTTTGGACTTTCAGATAATTCACCCCTCCACTTT.

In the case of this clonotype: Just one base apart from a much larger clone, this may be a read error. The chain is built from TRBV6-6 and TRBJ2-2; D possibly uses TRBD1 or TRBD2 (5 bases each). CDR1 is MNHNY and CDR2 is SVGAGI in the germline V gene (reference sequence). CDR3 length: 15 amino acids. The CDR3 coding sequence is TGTGCCAGCAGACACGGGACGGTGAACACCGGGGAGCTGTTGTTT. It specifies CASRHGTVNTGELLF.

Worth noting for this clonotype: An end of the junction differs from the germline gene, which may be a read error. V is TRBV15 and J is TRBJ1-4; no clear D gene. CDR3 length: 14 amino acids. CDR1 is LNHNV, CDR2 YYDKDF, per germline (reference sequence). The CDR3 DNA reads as TGTGCCACCAGCAGAGAACGGGCAGTGGAAAAACTGTTGTTT. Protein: CATSRERAVEKLLF. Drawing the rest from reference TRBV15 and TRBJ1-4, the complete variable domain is DAMVIQNPRYQVTQFGKPVTLSCSQTLNHNVMYWYQQKSSQAPKLLFHYYDKDFNNEADTPDNFQSRRPNTSFCFLDIRSPGLGDTAMYLCATSRERAVEKLLFGSGTQLSVL.

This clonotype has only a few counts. Here the CDR3 DNA reads TGCAGCGTTGATCCCAGCACTAGCGAGAGCTCCTACAATGAGCAGTTCTTC. This sequence encodes CSVDPSTSESSYNEQFF. The J gene is TRBJ2-1, the V gene TRBV29-1; 7 bases are a match to TRBD2. Germline trimming cut 3 bases from V and 0 bases from J; bases unmatched to any gene: 11. The CDR3 loop spans 17 amino acids. CDR1 is SQVTM, CDR2 ANQGSEA, per germline.

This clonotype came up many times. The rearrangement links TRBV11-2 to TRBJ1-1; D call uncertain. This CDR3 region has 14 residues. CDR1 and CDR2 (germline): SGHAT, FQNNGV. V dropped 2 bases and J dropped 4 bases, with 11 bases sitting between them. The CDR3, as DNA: TGTGCCAGCAGCTTACTGGGGAAAGGCACTGAAGCTTTCTTT. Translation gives CASSLLGKGTEAFF.

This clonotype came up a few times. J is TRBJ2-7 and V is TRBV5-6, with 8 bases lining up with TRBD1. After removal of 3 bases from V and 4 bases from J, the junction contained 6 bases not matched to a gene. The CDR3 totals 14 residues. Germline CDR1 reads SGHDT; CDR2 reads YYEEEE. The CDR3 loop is CASSSGTGIYEQYF. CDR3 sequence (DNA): TGTGCCAGCAGCTCCGGGACAGGAATTTACGAGCAGTACTTC.

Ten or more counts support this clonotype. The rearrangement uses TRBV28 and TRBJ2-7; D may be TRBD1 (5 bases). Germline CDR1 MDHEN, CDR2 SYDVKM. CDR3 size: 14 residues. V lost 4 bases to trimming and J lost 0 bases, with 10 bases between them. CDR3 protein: CASSYSGYSYEQYF. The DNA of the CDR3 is TGTGCCAGCAGTTATTCAGGGTACTCCTACGAGCAGTACTTC.